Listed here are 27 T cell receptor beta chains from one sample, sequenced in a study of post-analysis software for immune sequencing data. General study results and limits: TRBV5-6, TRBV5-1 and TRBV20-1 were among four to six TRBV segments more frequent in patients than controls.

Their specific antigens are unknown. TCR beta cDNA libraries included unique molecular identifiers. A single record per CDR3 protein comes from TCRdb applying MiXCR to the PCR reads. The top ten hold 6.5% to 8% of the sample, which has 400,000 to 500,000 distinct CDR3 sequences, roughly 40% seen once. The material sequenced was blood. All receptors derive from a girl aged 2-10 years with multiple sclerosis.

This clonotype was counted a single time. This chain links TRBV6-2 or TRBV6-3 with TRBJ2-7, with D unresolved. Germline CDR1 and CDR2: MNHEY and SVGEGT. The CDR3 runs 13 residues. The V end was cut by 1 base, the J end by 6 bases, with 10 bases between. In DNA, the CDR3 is TGTGCCAGCAGTTACTTTGAGGACCTCGAGCAGTACTTC. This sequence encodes CASSYFEDLEQYF.

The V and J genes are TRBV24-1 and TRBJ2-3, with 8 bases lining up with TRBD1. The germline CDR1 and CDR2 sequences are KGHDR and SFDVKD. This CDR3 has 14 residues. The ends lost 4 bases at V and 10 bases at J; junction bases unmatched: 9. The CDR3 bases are TGTGCCACCAGTGACCCCCAGGGGGCTGAGGCGCAGTATTTT. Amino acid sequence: CATSDPQGAEAQYF.

The CDR3 reads CASSFSGLGAYEQYF. The CDR3 DNA sequence: TGTGCCAGCAGCTTTTCGGGACTGGGGGCGTACGAGCAGTACTTC. The chain uses TRBV7-2 and TRBJ2-7; D could derive from TRBD1 or TRBD2 (6 bases each). CDR3 length: 15 amino acids. The germline CDR1 and CDR2 sequences are SGHTA and FQGNSA. V lost 3 bases to trimming and J lost 4 bases, with 16 bases between them.

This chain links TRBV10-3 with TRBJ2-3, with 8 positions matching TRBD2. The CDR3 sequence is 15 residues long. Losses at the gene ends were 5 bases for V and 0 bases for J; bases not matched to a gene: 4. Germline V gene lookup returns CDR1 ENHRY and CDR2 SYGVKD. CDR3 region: CAISTSGVSTDTQYF. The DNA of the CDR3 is TGTGCCATCAGTACTAGCGGCGTCAGCACAGATACGCAGTATTTT.

CDR3 residues: CASSQPEGGSGNQPQHF. In nucleotides, the CDR3 is TGTGCCAGCAGCCAACCCGAAGGAGGGAGCGGCAATCAGCCCCAGCATTTT. The rearrangement links TRBV4-2 to TRBJ1-5; D ambiguous. This CDR3 region has 17 residues. Per the germline V gene, CDR1 is LGHNA and CDR2 is YNFKEQ. Trimming cost V 2 bases and J 2 bases, with 16 bases left between them.

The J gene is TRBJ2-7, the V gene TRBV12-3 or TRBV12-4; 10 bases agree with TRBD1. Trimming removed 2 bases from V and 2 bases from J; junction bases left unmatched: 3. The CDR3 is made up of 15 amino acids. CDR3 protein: CASSLIGTGAYEQYF. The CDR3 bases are TGTGCCAGCAGTTTAATCGGGACAGGGGCCTACGAGCAGTACTTC.

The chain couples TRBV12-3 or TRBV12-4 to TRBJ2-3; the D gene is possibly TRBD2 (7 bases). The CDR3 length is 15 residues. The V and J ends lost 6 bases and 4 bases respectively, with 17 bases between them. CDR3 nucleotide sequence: TGTGCCAGCAGCAAACAGGGAGGGCTCGCAGATACGCAGTATTTT. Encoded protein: CASSKQGGLADTQYF.

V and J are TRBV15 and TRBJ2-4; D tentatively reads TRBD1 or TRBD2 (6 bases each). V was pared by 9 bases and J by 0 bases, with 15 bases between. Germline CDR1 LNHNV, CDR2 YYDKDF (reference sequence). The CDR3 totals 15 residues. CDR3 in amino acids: CATGRGDIAKNIQYF. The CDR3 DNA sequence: TGTGCCACGGGTAGGGGGGACATAGCCAAAAACATTCAGTACTTC.

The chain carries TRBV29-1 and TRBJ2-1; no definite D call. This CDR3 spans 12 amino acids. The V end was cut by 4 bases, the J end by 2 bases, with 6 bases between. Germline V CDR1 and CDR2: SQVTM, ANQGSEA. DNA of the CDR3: TGCAGCGTTGTCCTAGCCTACAATGAGCAGTTCTTC. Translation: CSVVLAYNEQFF.

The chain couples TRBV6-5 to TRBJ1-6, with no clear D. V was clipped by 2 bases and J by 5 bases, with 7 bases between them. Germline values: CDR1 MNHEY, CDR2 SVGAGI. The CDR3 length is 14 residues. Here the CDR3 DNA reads TGTGCCAGCAGTTACAGCGGACATAATTCACCCCTCCACTTT. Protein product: CASSYSGHNSPLHF.

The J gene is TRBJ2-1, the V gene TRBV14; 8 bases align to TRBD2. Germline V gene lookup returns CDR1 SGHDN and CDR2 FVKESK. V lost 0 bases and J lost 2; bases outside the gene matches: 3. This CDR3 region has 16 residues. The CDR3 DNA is TGTGCCAGCAGCCAAGACATCGGGAGGGCCTACAATGAGCAGTTCTTC. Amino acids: CASSQDIGRAYNEQFF.

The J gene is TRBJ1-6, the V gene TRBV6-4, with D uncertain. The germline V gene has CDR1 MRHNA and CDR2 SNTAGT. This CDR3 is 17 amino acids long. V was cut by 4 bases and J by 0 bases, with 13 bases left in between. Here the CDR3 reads CASSGYSISSYNSPLHF. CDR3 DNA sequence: TGTGCCAGCAGTGGATACTCGATTAGCTCCTATAATTCACCCCTCCACTTT.

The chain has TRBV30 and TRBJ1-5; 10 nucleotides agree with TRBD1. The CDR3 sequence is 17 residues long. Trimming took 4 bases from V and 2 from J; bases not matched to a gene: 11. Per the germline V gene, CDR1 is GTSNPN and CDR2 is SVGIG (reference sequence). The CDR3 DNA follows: TGTGCCTGGACCGCTCCCCGCGGGACAGGGGGCAATCAGCCCCAGCATTTT. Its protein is CAWTAPRGTGGNQPQHF. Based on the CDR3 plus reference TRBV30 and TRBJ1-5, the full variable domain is SQTIHQWPATLVQPVGSPLSLECTVEGTSNPNLYWYRQAAGRGLQLLFYSVGIGQISSEVPQNLSASRPQDRQFILSSKKLLLSDSGFYLCAWTAPRGTGGNQPQHFGDGTRLSIL.

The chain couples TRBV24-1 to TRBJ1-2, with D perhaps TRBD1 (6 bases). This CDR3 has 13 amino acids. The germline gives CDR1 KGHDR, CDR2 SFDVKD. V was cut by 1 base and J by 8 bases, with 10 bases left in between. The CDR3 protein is CATSDFAGEGYTF. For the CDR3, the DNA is TGTGCCACCAGTGATTTTGCAGGGGAAGGCTACACCTTC.

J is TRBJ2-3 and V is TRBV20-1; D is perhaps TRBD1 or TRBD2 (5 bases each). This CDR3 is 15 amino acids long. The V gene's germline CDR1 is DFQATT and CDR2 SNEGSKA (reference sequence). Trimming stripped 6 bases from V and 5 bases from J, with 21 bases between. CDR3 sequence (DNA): TGCAGTGCCCCGAATGTCAGGAGTGGGGGAGATACGCAGTATTTT. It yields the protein CSAPNVRSGGDTQYF.

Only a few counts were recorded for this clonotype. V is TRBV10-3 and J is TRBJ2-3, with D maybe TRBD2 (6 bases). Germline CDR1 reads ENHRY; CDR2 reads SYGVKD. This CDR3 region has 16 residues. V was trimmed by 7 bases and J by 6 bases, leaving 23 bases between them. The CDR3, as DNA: TGTGCCATCAAGGGGTCTGGTTCGATAGGAGGGGATACGCAGTATTTT. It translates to CAIKGSGSIGGDTQYF.

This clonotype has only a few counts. CDR3 region: CASSLRTGGRPYGYTF. CDR3 DNA: TGTGCCAGCAGCTTGAGGACAGGGGGACGACCCTATGGCTACACCTTC. The V call is TRBV5-6, the J call TRBJ1-2; 10 positions match TRBD1. J was trimmed by 4 bases and V by 1 base; bases with no gene match: 7. Germline loops: CDR1 SGHDT, CDR2 YYEEEE. This CDR3 is built from 16 residues.

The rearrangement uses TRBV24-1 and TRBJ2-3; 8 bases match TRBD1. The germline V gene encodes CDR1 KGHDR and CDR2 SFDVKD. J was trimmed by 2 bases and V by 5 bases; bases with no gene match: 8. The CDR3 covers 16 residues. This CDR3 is CATSVPGQGLTDTQYF. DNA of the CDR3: TGTGCCACCAGTGTCCCAGGACAGGGACTCACAGATACGCAGTATTTT.

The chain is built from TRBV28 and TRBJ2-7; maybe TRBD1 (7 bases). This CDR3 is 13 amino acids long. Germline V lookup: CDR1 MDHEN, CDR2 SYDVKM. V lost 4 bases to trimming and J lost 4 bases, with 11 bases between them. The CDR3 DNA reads TGTGCCAGCAGTTCCTCAGGGGGGTACGAGCAGTACTTC. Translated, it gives CASSSSGGYEQYF. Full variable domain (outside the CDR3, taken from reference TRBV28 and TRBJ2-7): DVKVTQSSRYLVKRTGEKVFLECVQDMDHENMFWYRQDPGLGLRLIYFSYDVKMKEKGDIPEGYSVSREKKERFSLILESASTNQTSMYLCASSSSGGYEQYFGPGTRLTVT.

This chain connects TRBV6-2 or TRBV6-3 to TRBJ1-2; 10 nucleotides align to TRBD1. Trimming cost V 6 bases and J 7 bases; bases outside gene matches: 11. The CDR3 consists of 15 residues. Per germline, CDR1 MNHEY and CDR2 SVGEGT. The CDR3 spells CASRSTGTGVSGYTF. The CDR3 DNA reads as TGTGCCAGCAGATCAACCGGGACAGGGGTGTCTGGCTACACCTTC.

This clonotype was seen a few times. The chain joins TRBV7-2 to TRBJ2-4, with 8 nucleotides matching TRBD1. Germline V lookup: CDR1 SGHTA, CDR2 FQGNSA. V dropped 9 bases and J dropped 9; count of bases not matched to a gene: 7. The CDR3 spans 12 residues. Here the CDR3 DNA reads TGTGCCAGTGGGACAGGAGCTAGCATTCAGTACTTC. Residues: CASGTGASIQYF.

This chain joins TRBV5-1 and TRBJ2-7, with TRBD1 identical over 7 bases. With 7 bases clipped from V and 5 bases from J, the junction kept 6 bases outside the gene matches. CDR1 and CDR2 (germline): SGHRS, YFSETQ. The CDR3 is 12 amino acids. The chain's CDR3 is CASGKTGNEQYF. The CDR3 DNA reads TGCGCCAGCGGGAAGACAGGGAACGAGCAGTACTTC.

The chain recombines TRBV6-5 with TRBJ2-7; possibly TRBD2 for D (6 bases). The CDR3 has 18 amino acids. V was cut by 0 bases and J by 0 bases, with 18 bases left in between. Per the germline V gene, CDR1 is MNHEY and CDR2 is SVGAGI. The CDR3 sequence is CASSYSAVGTLSSYEQYF. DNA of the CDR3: TGTGCCAGCAGTTACTCGGCGGTTGGGACTTTGAGCTCCTACGAGCAGTACTTC.

The CDR3 DNA sequence: TGCAGTGCTAGAGATCGGTCTCTCTCCTACGAGCAGTACTTC. Protein: CSARDRSLSYEQYF. V is TRBV20-1 and J is TRBJ2-7; D is unclear. Germline values: CDR1 DFQATT, CDR2 SNEGSKA (reference sequence). The V gene lost 0 bases and the J gene lost 0 bases, with 9 bases spanning the gap. This CDR3 spans 14 amino acids.

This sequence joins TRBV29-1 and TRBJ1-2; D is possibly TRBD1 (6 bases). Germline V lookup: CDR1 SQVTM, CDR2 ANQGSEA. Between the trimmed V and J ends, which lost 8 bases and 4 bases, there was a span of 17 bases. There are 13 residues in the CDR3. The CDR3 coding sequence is TGCAGCCTGGGCGGACAGTTAGTCTATGGCTACACCTTC. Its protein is CSLGGQLVYGYTF.

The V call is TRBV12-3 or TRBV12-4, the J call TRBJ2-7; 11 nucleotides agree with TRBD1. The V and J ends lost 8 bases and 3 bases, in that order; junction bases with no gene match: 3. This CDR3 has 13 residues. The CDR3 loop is CASGQGASYEQYF. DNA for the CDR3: TGTGCCAGCGGACAGGGGGCGAGCTACGAGCAGTACTTC.

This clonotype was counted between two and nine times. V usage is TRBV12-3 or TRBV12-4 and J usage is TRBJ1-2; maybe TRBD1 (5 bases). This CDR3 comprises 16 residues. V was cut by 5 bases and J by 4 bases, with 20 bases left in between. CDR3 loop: CASSPFRRALIYGYTF. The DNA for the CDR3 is TGTGCCAGCAGTCCCTTTCGCAGGGCCCTAATCTATGGCTACACCTTC.